This T cell receptor (beta chain) was captured by sequencing in a study of OX40 agonist ivuxolimab in advanced cancers. Study summary: The mean age was 60 years, ranging from about 23 to 79, with approximately 83% of participants male. Study-level points and caveats: Antigen specificity remained undetermined for the expanded peripheral T cells.

As for this clone: Antigen unknown.

Individuals having autoimmune disease history or systemic immunosuppression were not enrolled. Drawing of blood for sampling happened at baseline, at cycle 4 day 1, and at cycle 7 day 1. The CDR3 runs 14 residues. Trimming pared 7 bases from V and 0 bases from J, leaving 10 bases between. The germline gives CDR1 LNHDA, CDR2 SQIVND (reference sequence). TCRdb keeps only in-frame clones here, not all; method: immunoSEQ multiplex PCR. Among tens of thousands of clones, roughly 82% were seen once, and the ten largest hold about a fifth. The clonotype was recovered from an adult with an advanced solid tumor such as melanoma, head and neck, liver or kidney cancer. The rearrangement links TRBV19 to TRBJ1-5; D gene ambiguous. The specimen comprised CD4+ or CD8+ T cells sorted from blood, sampled in a trial of the OX40 agonist ivuxolimab. The CDR3 protein is CASNPIYSNQPQHF. Here the CDR3 DNA reads TGTGCCAGTAACCCAATTTATAGCAATCAGCCCCAGCATTTT.